The 5 T cell receptor beta chains presented below share a single source sample, sequenced in a study of Ad26.COV2.S vaccination and SARS-CoV-2 variants. Treatment: about 20 received Ad26.COV2.S at low or high dose, single or two shots; 5 received placebo; per-sample allocation not given. Each sample was drawn 63 days after the first injection (of vaccine or placebo). Produced via immunoSEQ multiplex PCR; TCRdb's table is partial and in-frame only. The table has just under 250,000 clones, around nine tenths seen once. The sequenced sample was peripheral blood, obtained in a trial of Ad26.COV2.S vaccine versus placebo. Source of these receptors: a person aged 18 to 59 who received the Ad26.COV2.S COVID-19 vaccine or a placebo.

The V and J genes are TRBV28 and TRBJ2-1; D could derive from TRBD1 or TRBD2 (7 bases each). Looked up from germline, CDR1 is MDHEN and CDR2 is SYDVKM. Trimming stripped 5 bases from V and 3 bases from J, with 14 bases between. This CDR3 comprises 15 residues. The CDR3 bases are TGTGCCAGCAGTAGGTCAGGGGGGGGCTACAATGAGCAGTTCTTC. Translation gives CASSRSGGGYNEQFF.

The CDR3 loop is CASSPSGLPYEQYF. The CDR3 DNA follows: TGTGCCAGCAGTCCAAGCGGGTTGCCCTACGAGCAGTACTTC. J is TRBJ2-7 and V is TRBV6-2 or TRBV6-3, with D perhaps matching TRBD2 (6 bases). The CDR3 has 14 residues. CDR1 MNHEY and CDR2 SVGEGT come from the germline V gene. With 5 bases removed from V and 2 bases from J, the gap between germline ends came to 13 bases.

As to this clone: Additional DNA sequences in this sample encode the identical CDR3. V gene TRBV18 combines with J gene TRBJ2-5, with TRBD2 matching over 9 bases. The J segment lost 2 bases and the V segment lost 1 base, leaving 5 bases of the junction unmatched. CDR1 and CDR2 (germline): KGHSH, LQKENI. The CDR3 is made up of 16 amino acids. For the CDR3, the DNA is TGTGCCAGCTCACCACGGCTAGCGGGGACTCAAGAGACCCAGTACTTC. Its protein is CASSPRLAGTQETQYF. Looking up the rest from reference TRBV18 and TRBJ2-5 gives the full variable domain: NAGVMQNPRHLVRRRGQEARLRCSPMKGHSHVYWYRQLPEEGLKFMVYLQKENIIDESGMPKERFSAEFPKEGPSILRIQQVVRGDSAAYFCASSPRLAGTQETQYFGPGTRLLVL.

V usage is TRBV24-1 and J usage is TRBJ2-3; 8 bases align to TRBD1. The CDR3 consists of 15 residues. Trimming took 2 bases from V and 4 from J; bases not matched to a gene: 4. CDR1 and CDR2 (germline): KGHDR, SFDVKD. In nucleotides, the CDR3 is TGTGCCACCAGTGATTCAGGGGGCGCCCCAGATACGCAGTATTTT. Amino acid sequence: CATSDSGGAPDTQYF.

This chain uses TRBV18 with TRBJ2-2; no reliable D call. The CDR3 spans 14 residues. Germline V gene lookup returns CDR1 KGHSH and CDR2 LQKENI. V lost 1 base, J lost 4 bases, and 7 bases lay in between. The CDR3 protein is CASSPLGGTGELFF. Written as DNA, the CDR3 is TGTGCCAGCTCACCACTGGGTGGCACCGGGGAGCTGTTTTTT.